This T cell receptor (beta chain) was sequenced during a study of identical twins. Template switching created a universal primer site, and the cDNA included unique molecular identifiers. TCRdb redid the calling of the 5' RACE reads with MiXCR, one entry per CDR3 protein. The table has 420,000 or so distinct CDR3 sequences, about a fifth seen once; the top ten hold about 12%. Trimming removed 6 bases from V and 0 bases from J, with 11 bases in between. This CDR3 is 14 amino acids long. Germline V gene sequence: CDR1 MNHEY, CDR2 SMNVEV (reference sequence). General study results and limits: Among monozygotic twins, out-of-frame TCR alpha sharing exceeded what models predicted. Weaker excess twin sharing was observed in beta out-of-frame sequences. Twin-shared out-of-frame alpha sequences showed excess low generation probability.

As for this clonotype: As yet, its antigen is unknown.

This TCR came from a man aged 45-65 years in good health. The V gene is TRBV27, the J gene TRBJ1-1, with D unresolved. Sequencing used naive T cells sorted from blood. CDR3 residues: CASSPLSMNTEAFF. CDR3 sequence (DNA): TGTGCCAGCAGCCCTTTATCTATGAACACTGAAGCTTTCTTT.